This entry lists 27 T cell receptor beta chains sequenced from one sample in a study of T cell clonality in common variable immunodeficiency. Some clones are missing from TCRdb's copy, which holds only in-frame ones; the method was immunoSEQ multiplex PCR. The sample presents under 35,000 clones, none singletons. What these receptors recognize is not known. The study, taken as a whole, reports: Reportedly, TCR beta sequences from common variable immunodeficiency showed fewer deletions and N-nucleotide insertions.

Input material: peripheral blood mononuclear cells. All receptors derive from a human donor with common variable immunodeficiency.

This clone has a count of ten or more. The missing CDR3 end, 3 residues past where the read stops, is filled in from the germline J gene. This chain joins TRBV4-2 and TRBJ2-1; D is possibly TRBD1 (5 bases). The CDR3 loop spans 17 amino acids. V was trimmed by 4 bases and J by 6 bases, leaving 22 bases between them. From germline, CDR1 is LGHNA and CDR2 YNFKEQ. The sequenced part of the CDR3 DNA is TGTGCCAGCAGCCTTGGCAGGGAAAAGGCTCTATTCAATGAG. It yields the protein CASSLGREKALFNE. The full-length CDR3 reads as CASSLGREKALFNEQFF.

By sample fraction, this clone is medium-sized (0.01 to 0.1%). The read ends 3 residues early relative to the CDR3; the germline J gene fills the gap. The V gene is TRBV29-1, the J gene TRBJ1-4; D is uncertain. CDR3 length: 15 amino acids. Trimming left V 4 bases short and J 0 bases short, with 12 bases between. CDR1 is SQVTM, CDR2 ANQGSEA, per germline. The CDR3 region is CSVGPTASTNEKLFF. CDR3 bases read: TGCAGCGTTGGACCTACAGCCTCAACTAATGAAAAA.

This clone has a handful of counts. Sequencing ends 3 residues short of the CDR3 end; the germline J gene provides the rest. This chain uses TRBV20-1 with TRBJ1-1, with D possibly TRBD1 on 6 matching bases. Germline V gene sequence: CDR1 DFQATT, CDR2 SNEGSKA (reference sequence). CDR3 length: 13 residues. Trimming removed 6 bases from V and 1 base from J, with 12 bases in between. CDR3 DNA (partial): TGCAGTGCGTGGGACAAAGAGAACACTGAA. It is translated as CSAWDKENTE. The full CDR3 protein is CSAWDKENTEAFF.

This clone was counted only a few times. The missing CDR3 end, 3 residues past where the read stops, is filled in from the germline J gene. The chain employs TRBV7-9 and TRBJ1-2; a weak D match, TRBD1 (6 bases). CDR1 and CDR2 from the germline V gene are SEHNR and FQNEAQ (reference sequence). There are 13 residues in the CDR3. The covered CDR3 bases are TGTGCCAGCAGCTTAGTCCAGGGGAAAGGC. Protein sequence: CASSLVQGKG. The whole CDR3 sequence is CASSLVQGKGYTF.

This clone was recorded a few times. The CDR3 end lies 3 residues beyond the end of the read and is filled in from the germline J gene. The gene calls are TRBV6-1 and TRBJ2-3, with 8 bases identical to TRBD2. Germline values: CDR1 MNHNS, CDR2 SASEGT. J lost 2 bases, V lost 1 base, and 8 bases had no gene match. This CDR3 spans 17 amino acids. Here the CDR3 reads CASSEDGRGAVTDTQYF. Incomplete CDR3 DNA: TGTGCCAGCAGTGAAGACGGGCGGGGGGCCGTCACAGATACG.

This clone has more than one count but fewer than ten. Coverage ceases 3 residues before the CDR3 finishes, and the germline J gene fills in the end. V is TRBV2 and J is TRBJ1-3; tentatively, D is TRBD1 (6 bases). CDR3 length: 16 residues. Deletions cut 4 bases from V and 0 bases from J, with 13 bases between. The germline gives CDR1 SNHLY, CDR2 FYNNEI. The CDR3 DNA, read in part, is TGTGCCAGCAGTGTAGCGGGGGCCAGCTCTGGAAACACC. It specifies CASSVAGASSGNT. The whole CDR3 region reads CASSVAGASSGNTIYF.

Comments on this clone: The sequenced fragment ends 3 residues before the CDR3 boundary, so the rest is inferred from the germline J gene. The chain joins TRBV2 to TRBJ2-7; D is possibly TRBD1 (6 bases). The germline CDR1 and CDR2 sequences are SNHLY and FYNNEI. Trimming stripped 6 bases from V and 2 bases from J, with 17 bases between. The CDR3 extends over 15 amino acids. The CDR3 spells CASSGEGVTAYEQYF. The CDR3 bases that were read are TGTGCCAGCAGCGGAGAGGGGGTTACCGCCTACGAG.

In this sample, this clone turned up many times. The DNA ends 3 residues before the CDR3 does, and the rest of the CDR3 is filled in from the germline J gene. This sequence joins TRBV20-1 and TRBJ1-2, with TRBD1 identical over 10 bases. CDR1 and CDR2 from the germline V gene are DFQATT and SNEGSKA (reference sequence). Unmatched junction bases numbered 9, after V lost 2 bases and J lost 6 bases. The CDR3 is 15 amino acids. The CDR3 protein is CSARTPTGGLDGYTF. The CDR3 DNA, read in part, is TGCAGTGCTAGAACCCCGACAGGGGGCTTGGATGGC.

About this clone: The DNA ends 3 residues before the CDR3 does, and the rest of the CDR3 is filled in from the germline J gene. The rearrangement uses TRBV19 and TRBJ1-6; 7 bases align to TRBD1. CDR3 length: 13 residues. J gave up 11 bases and V 1 base, and 2 bases lay outside the gene matches. Germline CDR1 is LNHDA and CDR2 is SQIVND (reference sequence). CDR3 residues: CASSIAGQAPLHF. The sequenced CDR3 bases are TGTGCCAGTAGTATAGCAGGACAGGCACCC.

The sequenced part of the CDR3 DNA is TGCAGTGCTAGAGGGGGCCAGAATTCACCC. It is translated as CSARGGQNSP. The full-length CDR3 reads as CSARGGQNSPLHF. This rearrangement joins TRBV20-1 to TRBJ1-6, with D tentatively TRBD1 (5 bases). The read halts 3 residues ahead of the CDR3 end, with the missing end drawn from the germline J gene. The CDR3 is 13 residues long. In germline, CDR1 is DFQATT, CDR2 SNEGSKA (reference sequence). V was clipped by 1 base and J by 7 bases, with 8 bases between them.

On this clone: The read finishes 3 residues shy of the CDR3 end, and the germline J gene is used to complete it. The chain recombines TRBV19 with TRBJ1-1, with 7 bases matching TRBD1. V gave up 2 bases and J gave up 5 bases; unmatched junction bases: 2. Germline CDR1 and CDR2: LNHDA and SQIVND (reference sequence). This CDR3 is built from 13 residues. The part of the CDR3 DNA that was read is TGTGCCAGTAGTATATTGGGACAGACTGAA. Protein product: CASSILGQTE. The whole CDR3 sequence reads CASSILGQTEAFF.

In this sample, this clone turned up a few times. The CDR3 end lies 3 residues beyond the end of the read and is filled in from the germline J gene. This chain connects TRBV7-3 to TRBJ2-2; TRBD2 agrees at 10 bases. The germline gives CDR1 SGHTA, CDR2 FQGTGA. This CDR3 is built from 15 residues. After removal of 5 bases from V and 6 bases from J, the junction contained 6 bases not matched to a gene. The CDR3 bases that were read are TGTGCCAGCAGCCCAACCAGCGGGGGGGCCGGGGAG. Translating it yields CASSPTSGGAGE. The whole CDR3 protein reads CASSPTSGGAGELFF.

There are many counts of this clone. The CDR3 goes on 3 residues after the read ends, and that part is filled in from the germline J gene. The V gene is TRBV30, the J gene TRBJ2-3; tentative D call: TRBD1 (5 bases). Looked up from germline, CDR1 is GTSNPN and CDR2 is SVGIG (reference sequence). V was trimmed by 5 bases and J by 1 base, leaving 10 bases between them. The CDR3 totals 13 residues. Partial CDR3 DNA: TGTGCCTGGGGGCTGACAGGCACAGATACG. This gives the protein CAWGLTGTDT. The CDR3 in its entirety is CAWGLTGTDTQYF.

About this clone itself: The read halts 3 residues ahead of the CDR3 end, with the missing end drawn from the germline J gene. The chain uses TRBV19 and TRBJ2-7; D gene uncertain. The length of the CDR3 is 16 residues. CDR1 is LNHDA, CDR2 SQIVND, per germline (reference sequence). V dropped 5 bases and J dropped 2 bases, with 19 bases sitting between them. CDR3 region: CASSLFLRQEPYEQYF. CDR3 DNA, as far as it was read: TGTGCCAGTAGTCTATTCCTTAGGCAGGAACCCTACGAG.

CDR3 protein: CASSPAGGSNQPQHF. The DNA read from the CDR3 is TGTGCCAGTAGTCCGGCGGGGGGGAGCAATCAGCCC. The gene calls are TRBV19 and TRBJ1-5, with D tentatively TRBD1 (5 bases). The CDR3 end lies 3 residues beyond the end of the read and is filled in from the germline J gene. This CDR3 spans 15 amino acids. Trimming left V 5 bases short and J 1 base short, with 12 bases between. Germline loops: CDR1 LNHDA, CDR2 SQIVND (reference sequence).

This clone was seen a few times. The read falls 3 residues short of the CDR3 end, and the missing part is taken from the germline J gene. The V gene is TRBV19, the J gene TRBJ2-7; D is unresolved. V lost 0 bases, J lost 0 bases, and 12 bases lay in between. Germline CDR1 reads LNHDA; CDR2 reads SQIVND (reference sequence). The CDR3 loop spans 16 amino acids. The CDR3 DNA, read in part, is TGTGCCAGTAGTATAGATTGGTCCAGGTCCTCCTACGAG. Amino acids: CASSIDWSRSSYE. The full-length CDR3 reads as CASSIDWSRSSYEQYF.

The sample holds a few counts of this clone. The part of the CDR3 DNA that was read is TGTGCCAGTAGCCGACCACAGAGTCAGCCC. Protein product: CASSRPQSQP. The entire CDR3 protein is CASSRPQSQPQHF. The chain couples TRBV19 to TRBJ1-5; D remains ambiguous. The CDR3 is cut off 3 residues early in the read; its end comes from the germline J gene. The CDR3 covers 13 residues. Trimming took off 6 bases at V and 6 bases at J, with 12 bases between the two ends. Per the germline V gene, CDR1 is LNHDA and CDR2 is SQIVND (reference sequence). Drawing the rest from reference TRBV19 and TRBJ1-5, the complete variable domain is DGGITQSPKYLFRKEGQNVTLSCEQNLNHDAMYWYRQDPGQGLRLIYYSQIVNDFQKGDIAEGYSVSREKKESFPLTVTSAQKNPTAFYLCASSRPQSQPQHFGDGTRLSIL.

This clone is classed as medium-sized (0.01 to 0.1%). The part of the CDR3 DNA that was read is TGTGCCAGTAGCCAGTCTAGCGGGGGGGCATATGAG. It translates to CASSQSSGGAYE. The whole CDR3 protein is CASSQSSGGAYEQFF. This sequence joins TRBV19 and TRBJ2-1; 12 bases line up with TRBD2. The CDR3 end is not reached by the read, which stops 3 residues before it; the germline J gene fills it in. The V segment lost 6 bases and the J segment 8 bases; nucleotides outside the gene matches: 8. The CDR3 is 15 residues long. Germline V gives CDR1 LNHDA, CDR2 SQIVND (reference sequence). Together with reference TRBV19 and TRBJ2-1, the CDR3 gives the full variable domain: DGGITQSPKYLFRKEGQNVTLSCEQNLNHDAMYWYRQDPGQGLRLIYYSQIVNDFQKGDIAEGYSVSREKKESFPLTVTSAQKNPTAFYLCASSQSSGGAYEQFFGPGTRLTVL.

This clone was picked up a small number of times. The CDR3 end lies 3 residues beyond the end of the read and is filled in from the germline J gene. The J gene is TRBJ2-3, the V gene TRBV19; D perhaps matches TRBD1 (6 bases). Trimming removed 3 bases from V and 4 bases from J, with 14 bases in between. CDR3 length: 15 amino acids. Per germline, CDR1 LNHDA and CDR2 SQIVND (reference sequence). The CDR3 region is CASSMILWGPDTQYF. Partial CDR3 DNA: TGTGCCAGTAGTATGATCCTCTGGGGGCCAGATACG.

This clone was seen at least ten times. From the germline J gene comes the end of the CDR3, since the read stops 3 residues before it. The chain carries TRBV6-1 and TRBJ2-7; 7 bases match TRBD1. Germline V gene sequence: CDR1 MNHNS, CDR2 SASEGT. This CDR3 region has 15 residues. J was trimmed by 1 base and V by 4 bases; bases with no gene match: 7. CDR3 DNA (partial): TGTGCCAGCAGTGGCCGGGACAGAATATCCTACGAG. It codes for CASSGRDRISYE. In full, the CDR3 is CASSGRDRISYEQYF.

Many counts were recorded for this clone. The CDR3 end lies 3 residues beyond the end of the read and is filled in from the germline J gene. The chain has TRBV5-1 and TRBJ2-7; 8 bases agree with TRBD1. Germline-derived CDR1 and CDR2 are SGHRS and YFSETQ. V trimming: 3 bases; J trimming: 0 bases; junction bases outside the gene matches: 8. The CDR3 is 16 residues long. The CDR3 bases that were read are TGCGCCAGCAGCTCCGACCGGGACAGGAGCTCCTACGAG. It is translated as CASSSDRDRSSYE. The whole CDR3 reads CASSSDRDRSSYEQYF. Full variable domain (remainder filled in from reference TRBV5-1 and TRBJ2-7): KAGVTQTPRYLIKTRGQQVTLSCSPISGHRSVSWYQQTPGQGLQFLFEYFSETQRNKGNFPGRFSGRQFSNSRSEMNVSTLELGDSALYLCASSSDRDRSSYEQYFGPGTRLTVT.

There are many counts of this clone. The read finishes 3 residues shy of the CDR3 end, and the germline J gene is used to complete it. The rearrangement links TRBV18 to TRBJ2-7; 7 nucleotides align to TRBD2. The CDR3 totals 14 residues. The germline gives CDR1 KGHSH, CDR2 LQKENI. Trimming at V came to 2 bases and at J to 2 bases, leaving 3 bases not matched to a gene. The CDR3 protein is CASSPSGVTYEQYF. The sequenced part of the CDR3 DNA is TGTGCCAGCTCACCAAGCGGGGTTACCTACGAG.

This clone is classed as medium-sized. The read finishes 3 residues shy of the CDR3 end, and the germline J gene is used to complete it. The rearrangement links TRBV20-1 to TRBJ1-5, with TRBD1 as a possible D gene (6 bases). Germline CDR1 reads DFQATT; CDR2 reads SNEGSKA (reference sequence). Trimming took 3 bases from V and 5 from J, leaving 14 bases between them. The CDR3 has 14 amino acids. The CDR3 DNA, read in part, is TGCAGTGCTAGTCAGGGGCCCAGGGATCAGCCC. This sequence encodes CSASQGPRDQP. The entire CDR3 is CSASQGPRDQPQHF.

The table lists this clone with a few counts. The CDR3 end is not reached by the read, which stops 3 residues before it; the germline J gene fills it in. The genes are TRBV6-2 or TRBV6-3 and TRBJ1-1; the match to TRBD1 covers 7 bases. CDR3 size: 13 residues. Germline-derived CDR1 and CDR2 are MNHEY and SVGEGT. V trimming: 6 bases; J trimming: 0 bases; junction bases outside the gene matches: 1. This CDR3 reads CASRQGLNTEAFF. Partial CDR3 DNA: TGTGCCAGCAGACAGGGGCTGAACACTGAA.

Concerning this clone itself: The read halts 3 residues ahead of the CDR3 end, with the missing end drawn from the germline J gene. The V and J genes are TRBV7-2 and TRBJ2-5; 10 nucleotides align to TRBD1. The V and J ends lost 4 bases and 4 bases, in that order; junction bases with no gene match: 6. CDR3 length equals 15 residues. Germline CDR1 and CDR2: SGHTA and FQGNSA. CDR3 bases read: TGTGCCAGCAGCTCACGACAGGGGGCGGCAGAGACC. Amino acids: CASSSRQGAAET. The CDR3 reads in full as CASSSRQGAAETQYF.

For this clone: The read ends 3 residues before the CDR3 terminus; that terminus is restored from the germline J gene. The chain couples TRBV7-9 to TRBJ1-3, with a weak D call TRBD1 (6 bases). With 4 bases removed from V and 0 bases from J, the gap between germline ends came to 10 bases. Germline CDR1 SEHNR, CDR2 FQNEAQ (reference sequence). This CDR3 spans 15 amino acids. The CDR3 loop reads CASSSDRISGNTIYF. The covered CDR3 bases are TGTGCCAGCAGCTCCGACAGGATCTCTGGAAACACC.

The table lists this clone with many counts. The sequenced fragment ends 3 residues before the CDR3 boundary, so the rest is inferred from the germline J gene. The chain has TRBV5-1 and TRBJ1-4; unclear D gene. The CDR3 totals 18 residues. V lost 0 bases and J lost 7, with 22 bases in between. Germline V gene lookup returns CDR1 SGHRS and CDR2 YFSETQ. CDR3 bases read: TGCGCCAGCAGCTTGGCCACTGGTAGTGCAGGAATAGGTGAAAAA. Translation: CASSLATGSAGIGEK. The full CDR3 protein is CASSLATGSAGIGEKLFF. Full variable domain (rest looked up from reference TRBV5-1 and TRBJ1-4): KAGVTQTPRYLIKTRGQQVTLSCSPISGHRSVSWYQQTPGQGLQFLFEYFSETQRNKGNFPGRFSGRQFSNSRSEMNVSTLELGDSALYLCASSLATGSAGIGEKLFFGSGTQLSVL.